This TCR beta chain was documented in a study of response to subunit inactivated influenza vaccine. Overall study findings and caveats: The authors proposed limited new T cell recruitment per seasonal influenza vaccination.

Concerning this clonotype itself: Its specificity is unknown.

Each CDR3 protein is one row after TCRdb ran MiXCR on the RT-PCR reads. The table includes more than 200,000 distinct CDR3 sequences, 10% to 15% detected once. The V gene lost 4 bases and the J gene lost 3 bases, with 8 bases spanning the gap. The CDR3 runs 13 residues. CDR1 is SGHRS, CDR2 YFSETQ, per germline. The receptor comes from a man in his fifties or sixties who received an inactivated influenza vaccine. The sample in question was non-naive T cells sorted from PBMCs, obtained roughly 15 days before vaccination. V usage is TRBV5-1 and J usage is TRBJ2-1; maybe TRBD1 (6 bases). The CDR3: CASSMDSYNEQFF. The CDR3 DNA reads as TGCGCCAGCAGCATGGACAGCTACAATGAGCAGTTCTTC.